The present TCR beta chain was sequenced within a study of blood T cell repertoires in COVID-19. Whole-study context: The samples span acute and convalescent COVID-19 from the United States, Italy and Spain. T cells, B-cell-depleted T cells, or PBMCs provided the cDNA or gDNA that served as material.

Methods used by the authors: The assay estimated nucleated cells by amplifying reference gene primers. Produced via immunoSEQ multiplex PCR; TCRdb's table is partial and in-frame only. V and J calls and clone size are those listed in that table; D and trimming were worked out from the DNA. Found here are around 190,000 clones, 70% to 80% of them singletons; the top ten hold around 7.9%. The CDR3 sequence is 12 residues long. Trimming cost V 7 bases and J 8 bases; bases outside gene matches: 4. Per the germline V gene, CDR1 is MNHEY and CDR2 is SVGAGI. The chain links TRBV6-5 to TRBJ1-2; TRBD1 aligns across 10 bases. Specimen: peripheral blood. This TCR was recovered from a woman aged 50 to 60 with active or convalescent COVID-19. The chain's CDR3 is CASTWDRGGYTF. DNA of the CDR3: TGTGCCAGCACTTGGGACAGGGGCGGCTACACCTTC.